This passage covers 32 T cell receptor beta chains from one sample sequenced in a study of T cell responses to AZD1222 COVID-19 vaccine. Produced via immunoSEQ multiplex PCR; TCRdb's table is partial and in-frame only. The table has 150,000 or so clones, 88% seen once. The specimen comprised peripheral blood, sampled on day 0 of AZD1222 vaccination. These TCRs come from an adult in good health.

This chain joins TRBV5-1 and TRBJ1-2; TRBD1 might be the D (5 bases). The CDR3 sequence is 12 residues long. V was trimmed by 5 bases and J by 7 bases, leaving 12 bases between them. Germline V lookup: CDR1 SGHRS, CDR2 YFSETQ. In DNA form, the CDR3 reads TGCGCCAGCAGTTCTAAGGGGATTGGCTACACCTTC. Translation: CASSSKGIGYTF.

V usage is TRBV28 and J usage is TRBJ2-7, with D maybe TRBD1 (5 bases). The CDR3 is 15 amino acids. Germline V gene data show CDR1 as MDHEN and CDR2 as SYDVKM. Trimming took 6 bases from V and 0 from J, leaving 15 bases between them. The DNA of the CDR3 is TGTGCCAGCAGCCGACCGGGCAGGGTCTCCTACGAGCAGTACTTC. This sequence encodes CASSRPGRVSYEQYF.

This clone was found once. The chain joins TRBV6-5 to TRBJ1-5, with a possible D match to TRBD1 (6 bases). Trimming removed 0 bases at V and 3 bases at J, with 12 bases between. This CDR3 has 16 residues. CDR1 is MNHEY and CDR2 is SVGAGI in the germline V gene. The CDR3 region is CASSYSGARDNQPQHF. CDR3 DNA sequence: TGTGCCAGCAGTTACTCGGGGGCCCGGGACAATCAGCCCCAGCATTTT.

CDR3 sequence reads: CASKFTGGVLYNEQFF. In nucleotides, the CDR3 is TGTGCCAGCAAATTTACTGGAGGAGTTCTCTACAATGAGCAGTTCTTC. This sequence joins TRBV28 and TRBJ2-1; tentative D call: TRBD2 (5 bases). Germline assignment: CDR1 MDHEN and CDR2 SYDVKM. Trimming cost V 7 bases and J 3 bases, with 19 bases left between them. The CDR3 consists of 16 residues.

The chain links TRBV6-1 to TRBJ1-5, with D tentatively TRBD1 (6 bases). Germline V gives CDR1 MNHNS, CDR2 SASEGT. The V gene lost 1 base and the J gene lost 4 bases, with 17 bases spanning the gap. The CDR3 runs to 17 residues. The DNA for the CDR3 is TGTGCCAGCAGTGAAGAAACAGGGTGGGCGGTTAATCAGCCCCAGCATTTT. Residues: CASSEETGWAVNQPQHF.

This chain joins TRBV7-2 and TRBJ1-1, with 11 bases matching TRBD1. The CDR3 covers 15 residues. The V gene end was trimmed by 1 base and the J gene end by 6 bases; junction bases not matched to a gene: 4. The germline gives CDR1 SGHTA, CDR2 FQGNSA. CDR3 sequence reads: CASSLGGQGGSEAFF. In DNA form, the CDR3 reads TGTGCCAGCAGCTTAGGGGGACAGGGGGGTTCTGAAGCTTTCTTT.

V usage is TRBV6-5 and J usage is TRBJ2-7, with 11 nucleotides matching TRBD1. The CDR3 length is 15 residues. J gave up 0 bases and V 7 bases, and 5 bases lay outside the gene matches. CDR1 is MNHEY and CDR2 is SVGAGI in the germline V gene. CDR3 in amino acids: CASTRGTGGSYEQYF. CDR3 nucleotide sequence: TGTGCCAGCACCCGAGGGACAGGGGGCTCCTACGAGCAGTACTTC.

This rearrangement joins TRBV7-2 to TRBJ1-6; D is uncertain. V was shortened by 3 bases and J by 3 bases, with 6 bases between the two germline ends. The CDR3 sequence is 14 residues long. Germline CDR1 and CDR2: SGHTA and FQGNSA. This chain's CDR3 is CASSFEGYNSPLHF. CDR3 sequence (DNA): TGTGCCAGCAGCTTTGAGGGCTATAATTCACCCCTCCACTTT.

V usage is TRBV7-9 and J usage is TRBJ1-1, with TRBD1 identical over 10 bases. Per the germline V gene, CDR1 is SEHNR and CDR2 is FQNEAQ (reference sequence). This CDR3 has 15 amino acids. Germline trimming cut 5 bases from V and 3 bases from J; bases unmatched to any gene: 6. The CDR3 sequence is CASSERQGADTEAFF. The CDR3 nucleotides read TGTGCCAGCAGCGAACGACAGGGGGCCGACACTGAAGCTTTCTTT.

This chain links TRBV9 with TRBJ1-1; a weak D match, TRBD1 (6 bases). CDR1 SGDLS and CDR2 YYNGEE come from the germline V gene. There are 15 residues in the CDR3. Trimming stripped 0 bases from V and 0 bases from J, with 9 bases between. CDR3 DNA: TGTGCCAGCAGCGTAGCGACAGGAATGAACACTGAAGCTTTCTTT. As protein: CASSVATGMNTEAFF.

This rearrangement joins TRBV5-4 to TRBJ2-5, with 14 bases lining up with TRBD2. V shed 4 bases, J shed 5 bases, and the junction held 10 bases outside the gene matches. The CDR3 length is 17 residues. Germline V lookup: CDR1 SGHNT, CDR2 YYREEE (reference sequence). CDR3 sequence reads: CASSHWGLAGAWETQYF. CDR3 coding DNA: TGTGCCAGCAGCCACTGGGGACTAGCGGGAGCGTGGGAGACCCAGTACTTC.

This chain links TRBV20-1 with TRBJ1-5, with D hard to call. Germline CDR1 DFQATT, CDR2 SNEGSKA (reference sequence). The length of the CDR3 is 15 residues. V lost 3 bases to trimming and J lost 0 bases, with 12 bases between them. The CDR3 is CSASRGRFSNQPQHF. Written as DNA, the CDR3 is TGCAGTGCTAGTAGAGGACGGTTTAGCAATCAGCCCCAGCATTTT.

The rearrangement links TRBV2 to TRBJ1-6; D not certain. Germline CDR1 SNHLY, CDR2 FYNNEI. This CDR3 is 14 amino acids long. With 5 bases removed from V and 7 bases from J, the gap between germline ends came to 12 bases. The CDR3 DNA sequence: TGTGCCAGCAGTCGCCGCCGGATGAATTCACCCCTCCACTTT. It is translated as CASSRRRMNSPLHF.

This chain joins TRBV15 and TRBJ2-7; possible D gene TRBD2, 6 bases. Germline loops: CDR1 LNHNV, CDR2 YYDKDF (reference sequence). The CDR3 extends over 13 amino acids. V was trimmed by 8 bases and J by 0 bases, leaving 11 bases between them. CDR3 nucleotide sequence: TGTGCCACCCGCCTAGCGACCTCCTACGAGCAGTACTTC. Encoded protein: CATRLATSYEQYF.

The CDR3 sequence: CASSLSGGADAFF. The CDR3 DNA follows: TGTGCCAGCAGTTTATCGGGGGGAGCGGATGCTTTCTTT. The chain couples TRBV27 to TRBJ1-1, with D possibly TRBD1 on 5 matching bases. Trimming pared 0 bases from V and 11 bases from J, leaving 13 bases between. The CDR3 is 13 amino acids. Germline V gene sequence: CDR1 MNHEY, CDR2 SMNVEV (reference sequence).

J is TRBJ2-7 and V is TRBV4-2, with D unclear. V gave up 1 base and J gave up 5 bases, with 6 bases separating them. CDR3 length: 12 residues. Germline V gene data show CDR1 as LGHNA and CDR2 as YNFKEQ. The CDR3 DNA sequence: TGTGCCAGCAGCCAAGGGGCAGACGAGCAGTACTTC. Its protein product is CASSQGADEQYF.

The rearrangement uses TRBV6-5 and TRBJ2-5; either TRBD1 or TRBD2 may fit D (5 bases each). V lost 6 bases to trimming and J lost 1 base, with 15 bases between them. CDR1 is MNHEY, CDR2 SVGAGI, per germline. The CDR3 is 15 amino acids. CDR3 region: CASRPRDVAQETQYF. CDR3 nucleotide sequence: TGTGCCAGCAGGCCCCGGGACGTAGCCCAAGAGACCCAGTACTTC.

The V and J genes are TRBV6-1 and TRBJ2-3, with a weak D call TRBD1 (6 bases). This CDR3 spans 16 amino acids. Deletions cut 2 bases from V and 2 bases from J, with 14 bases between. In germline, CDR1 is MNHNS, CDR2 SASEGT. CDR3 sequence reads: CASSENRQDYTDTQYF. DNA for the CDR3: TGTGCCAGCAGTGAAAACAGACAGGATTACACAGATACGCAGTATTTT.

V usage is TRBV7-8 and J usage is TRBJ1-6; 9 bases match TRBD1. Germline CDR1 and CDR2: SGHVS and FQNEAQ. There are 17 residues in the CDR3. The V and J ends lost 5 bases and 0 bases, in that order; junction bases with no gene match: 5. The CDR3 spells CASSPRQGGSYNSPLHF. CDR3 coding DNA: TGTGCCAGCAGCCCCCGACAGGGGGGCTCCTATAATTCACCCCTCCACTTT. The whole variable domain, filled in from reference TRBV7-8 and TRBJ1-6, reads GAGVSQSPRYKVAKRGQDVALRCDPISGHVSLFWYQQALGQGPEFLTYFQNEAQLDKSGLPSDRFFAERPEGSVSTLKIQRTQQEDSAVYLCASSPRQGGSYNSPLHFGNGTRLTVT.

The J gene is TRBJ1-1, the V gene TRBV11-2, with TRBD1 as a possible D gene (5 bases). Germline CDR1 and CDR2: SGHAT and FQNNGV. V was cut by 1 base and J by 4 bases, with 16 bases left in between. The CDR3 runs to 16 residues. The CDR3 spells CASSLGPSRAGTEAFF. The DNA for the CDR3 is TGTGCCAGCAGCTTAGGTCCCTCCAGGGCCGGCACTGAAGCTTTCTTT.

This clone occurred a few times. V usage is TRBV6-2 or TRBV6-3 and J usage is TRBJ1-5, with D perhaps TRBD1 (5 bases). The ends were cut back, 2 bases at V and 7 bases at J, with 15 bases in the middle. CDR1 is MNHEY and CDR2 is SVGEGT in the germline V gene. CDR3 length: 15 amino acids. CDR3 nucleotides: TGTGCCAGCAGTTACGAGGCGGCAGGGCGGCAGCCCCAGCATTTT. Its translation is CASSYEAAGRQPQHF.

The chain uses TRBV11-1 and TRBJ1-6; D unclear. This CDR3 contains 16 residues. With 5 bases removed from V and 0 bases from J, the gap between germline ends came to 11 bases. CDR1 is SGHAT and CDR2 is FQDESV in the germline V gene (reference sequence). The CDR3 loop reads CASSTSTRSYNSPLHF. CDR3 DNA: TGTGCCAGCAGCACCTCAACCCGCTCCTATAATTCACCCCTCCACTTT.

This clone came up once. The chain links TRBV2 to TRBJ1-1; TRBD1 agrees at 10 bases. Trimming cost V 6 bases and J 4 bases; bases outside gene matches: 8. This CDR3 has 15 amino acids. In germline, CDR1 is SNHLY, CDR2 FYNNEI. This CDR3 is CASSAQTGGGTEAFF. The CDR3 region has the DNA TGTGCCAGCAGCGCCCAGACAGGGGGCGGCACTGAAGCTTTCTTT.

The chain uses TRBV4-2 and TRBJ2-1; 7 bases fit TRBD1. Trimming cost V 1 base and J 6 bases; bases outside gene matches: 6. This CDR3 is 15 amino acids long. Germline V gene sequence: CDR1 LGHNA, CDR2 YNFKEQ. CDR3 sequence: CASSQAGGNPNEQFF. The DNA of the CDR3 is TGTGCCAGCAGCCAAGCAGGGGGAAACCCCAATGAGCAGTTCTTC.

V is TRBV4-2 and J is TRBJ1-4, with D perhaps matching TRBD1 (6 bases). V lost 0 bases and J 4 bases, leaving 12 bases between the germline ends. This CDR3 is built from 16 residues. The germline CDR1 and CDR2 sequences are LGHNA and YNFKEQ. CDR3 sequence: CASSQELQGFNEKLFF. The CDR3 DNA reads as TGTGCCAGCAGCCAAGAGCTCCAGGGGTTTAATGAAAAACTGTTTTTT.

This sequence joins TRBV7-2 and TRBJ2-2; 11 nucleotides match TRBD1. This CDR3 has 17 amino acids. V dropped 4 bases and J dropped 5; count of bases not matched to a gene: 9. Per germline, CDR1 SGHTA and CDR2 FQGNSA. CDR3 residues: CASSSRPGTGGTGELFF. In DNA, the CDR3 is TGTGCCAGCAGCTCCCGCCCCGGGACAGGGGGAACCGGGGAGCTGTTTTTT. Full variable domain (rest looked up from reference TRBV7-2 and TRBJ2-2): GAGVSQSPSNKVTEKGKDVELRCDPISGHTALYWYRQSLGQGLEFLIYFQGNSAPDKSGLPSDRFSAERTGGSVSTLTIQRTQQEDSAVYLCASSSRPGTGGTGELFFGEGSRLTVL.

V usage is TRBV5-1 and J usage is TRBJ1-1, with D hard to call. The ends were cut back, 2 bases at V and 3 bases at J, with 8 bases in the middle. CDR1 SGHRS and CDR2 YFSETQ come from the germline V gene. The CDR3 runs 13 residues. The CDR3 DNA follows: TGCGCCAGCAGCTTTTCGGACGACACTGAAGCTTTCTTT. Its translation is CASSFSDDTEAFF.

This clone appeared once. The rearrangement joins TRBV10-3 to TRBJ2-1; 13 bases match TRBD2. CDR3 size: 16 residues. Germline V gene data show CDR1 as ENHRY and CDR2 as SYGVKD. Unmatched junction bases numbered 4, after V lost 4 bases and J lost 4 bases. CDR3 DNA: TGTGCCATCAGTGGGACTAGCGGGGGAGCATACAATGAGCAGTTCTTC. It codes for CAISGTSGGAYNEQFF.

This clone was recorded once. The J gene is TRBJ1-5, the V gene TRBV9; D may be TRBD1 (6 bases). The CDR3 sequence is 14 residues long. CDR1 and CDR2 (germline): SGDLS, YYNGEE. Trimming removed 4 bases at V and 5 bases at J, with 13 bases between. CDR3 in amino acids: CASSLTGRDQPQHF. The CDR3 DNA follows: TGTGCCAGCAGCCTCACAGGGAGGGATCAGCCCCAGCATTTT.

The gene calls are TRBV15 and TRBJ2-5; 8 bases align to TRBD2. The CDR3 extends over 15 amino acids. Germline V gene data show CDR1 as LNHNV and CDR2 as YYDKDF (reference sequence). V lost 6 bases and J lost 5; bases outside the gene matches: 11. The CDR3 nucleotides read TGTGCCACCAGGACGGGACTAGTGGTTTGGGAGACCCAGTACTTC. Protein product: CATRTGLVVWETQYF.

The chain uses TRBV6-1 and TRBJ1-5; D might be TRBD1 (5 bases). Trimming removed 0 bases at V and 7 bases at J, with 16 bases between. Germline CDR1 and CDR2: MNHNS and SASEGT. The CDR3 is 16 residues long. CDR3 in amino acids: CASSEALGPGYQPQHF. DNA for the CDR3: TGTGCCAGCAGTGAAGCGCTAGGGCCAGGGTACCAGCCCCAGCATTTT.

The CDR3 DNA follows: TGTGCCAGCAGCTTATCAGGGGCCTCGAACACTGAAGCTTTCTTT. It is translated as CASSLSGASNTEAFF. This chain connects TRBV7-6 to TRBJ1-1; perhaps TRBD1 as D (6 bases). The CDR3 spans 15 residues. Germline CDR1 SGHVS, CDR2 FNYEAQ. Trimming shortened V by 2 bases and J by 1 base, and 11 bases separated the two germline ends.